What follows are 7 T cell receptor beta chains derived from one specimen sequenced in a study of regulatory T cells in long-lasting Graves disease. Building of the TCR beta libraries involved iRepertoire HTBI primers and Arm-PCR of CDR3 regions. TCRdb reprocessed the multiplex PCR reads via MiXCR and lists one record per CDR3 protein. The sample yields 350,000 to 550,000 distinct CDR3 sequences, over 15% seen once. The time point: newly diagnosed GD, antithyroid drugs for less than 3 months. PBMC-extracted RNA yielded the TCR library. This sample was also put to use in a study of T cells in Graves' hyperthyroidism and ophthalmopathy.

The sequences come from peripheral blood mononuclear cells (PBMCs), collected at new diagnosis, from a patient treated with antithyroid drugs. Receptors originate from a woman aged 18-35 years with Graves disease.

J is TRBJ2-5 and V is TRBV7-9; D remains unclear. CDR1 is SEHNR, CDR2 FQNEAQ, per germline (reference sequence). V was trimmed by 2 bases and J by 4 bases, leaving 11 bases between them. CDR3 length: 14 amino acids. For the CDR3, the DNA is TGTGCCAGCAGCTTACTTAGGGTTGGAGAGACCCAGTACTTC. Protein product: CASSLLRVGETQYF.

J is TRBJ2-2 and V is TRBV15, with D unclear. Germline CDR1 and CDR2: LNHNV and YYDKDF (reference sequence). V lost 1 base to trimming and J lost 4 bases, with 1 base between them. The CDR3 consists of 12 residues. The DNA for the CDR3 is TGTGCCACCAGCAGAGCCACCGGGGAGCTGTTTTTT. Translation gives CATSRATGELFF.

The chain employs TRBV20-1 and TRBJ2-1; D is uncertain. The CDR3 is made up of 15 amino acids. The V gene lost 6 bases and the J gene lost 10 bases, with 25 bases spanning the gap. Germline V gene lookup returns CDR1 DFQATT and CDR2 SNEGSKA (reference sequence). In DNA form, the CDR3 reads TGCAGTGCCACGACCGGTGAGAGTTCTTCCTACGAGCAGTTCTTC. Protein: CSATTGESSSYEQFF.

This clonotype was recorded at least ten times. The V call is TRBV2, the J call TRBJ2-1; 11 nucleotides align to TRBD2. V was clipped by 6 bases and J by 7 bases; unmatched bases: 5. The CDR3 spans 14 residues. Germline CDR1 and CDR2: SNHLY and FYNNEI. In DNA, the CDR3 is TGTGCCAGCAGGACTAGCGGGATGACGAATGAGCAGTTCTTC. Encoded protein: CASRTSGMTNEQFF.

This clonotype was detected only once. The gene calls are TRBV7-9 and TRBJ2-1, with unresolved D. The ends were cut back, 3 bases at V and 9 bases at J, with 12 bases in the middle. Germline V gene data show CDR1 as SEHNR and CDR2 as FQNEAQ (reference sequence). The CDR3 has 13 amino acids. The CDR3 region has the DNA TGTGCCAGCAGCTTCCAGCTTCAAGGTGAGCAGTTCTTC. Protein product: CASSFQLQGEQFF.

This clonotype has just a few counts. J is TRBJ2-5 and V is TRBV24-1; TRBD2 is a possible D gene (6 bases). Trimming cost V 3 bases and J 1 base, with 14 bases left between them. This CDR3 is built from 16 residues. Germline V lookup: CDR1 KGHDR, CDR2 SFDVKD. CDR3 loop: CATSDPTSGVQETQYF. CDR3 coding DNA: TGTGCCACCAGTGATCCCACGTCGGGGGTCCAAGAGACCCAGTACTTC.

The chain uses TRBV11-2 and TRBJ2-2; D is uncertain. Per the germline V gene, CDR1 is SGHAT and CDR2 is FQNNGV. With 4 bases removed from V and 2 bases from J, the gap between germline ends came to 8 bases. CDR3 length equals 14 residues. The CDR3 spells CASSSTLNTGELFF. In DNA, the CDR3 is TGTGCCAGCAGCTCAACCTTAAACACCGGGGAGCTGTTTTTT. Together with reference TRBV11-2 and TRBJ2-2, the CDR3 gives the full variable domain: EAGVAQSPRYKIIEKRQSVAFWCNPISGHATLYWYQQILGQGPKLLIQFQNNGVVDDSQLPKDRFSAERLKGVDSTLKIQPAKLEDSAVYLCASSSTLNTGELFFGEGSRLTVL.